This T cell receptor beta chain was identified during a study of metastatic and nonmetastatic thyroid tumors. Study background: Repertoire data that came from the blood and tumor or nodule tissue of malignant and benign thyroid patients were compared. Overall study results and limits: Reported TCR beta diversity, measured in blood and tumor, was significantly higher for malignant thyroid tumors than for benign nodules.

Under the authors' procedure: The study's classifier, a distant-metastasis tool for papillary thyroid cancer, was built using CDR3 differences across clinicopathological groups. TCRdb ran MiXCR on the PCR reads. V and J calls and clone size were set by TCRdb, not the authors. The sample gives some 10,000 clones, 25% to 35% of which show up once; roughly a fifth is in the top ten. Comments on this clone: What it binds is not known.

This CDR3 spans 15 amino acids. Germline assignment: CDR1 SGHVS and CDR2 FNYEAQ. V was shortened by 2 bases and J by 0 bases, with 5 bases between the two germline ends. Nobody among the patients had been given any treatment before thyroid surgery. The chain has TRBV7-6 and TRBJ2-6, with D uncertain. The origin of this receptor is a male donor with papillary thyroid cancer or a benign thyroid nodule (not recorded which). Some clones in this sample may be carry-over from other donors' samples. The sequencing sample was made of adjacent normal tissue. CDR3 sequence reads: CASSLWGSGANVLTF. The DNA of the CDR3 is TGTGCCAGCAGCTTATGGGGCTCTGGGGCCAACGTCCTGACTTTC.